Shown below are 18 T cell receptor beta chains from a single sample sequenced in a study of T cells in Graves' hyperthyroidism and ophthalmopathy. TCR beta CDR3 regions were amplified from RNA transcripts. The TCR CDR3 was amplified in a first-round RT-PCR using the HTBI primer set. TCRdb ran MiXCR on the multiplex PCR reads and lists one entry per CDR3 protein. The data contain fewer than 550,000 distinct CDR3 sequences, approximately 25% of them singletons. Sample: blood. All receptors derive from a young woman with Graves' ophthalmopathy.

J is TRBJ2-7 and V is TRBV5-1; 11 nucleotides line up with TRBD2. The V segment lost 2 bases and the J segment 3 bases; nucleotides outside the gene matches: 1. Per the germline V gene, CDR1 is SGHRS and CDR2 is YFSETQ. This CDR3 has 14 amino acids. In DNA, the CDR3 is TGCGCCAGCAGCTTACTAGCGGGGGTCTACGAGCAGTACTTC. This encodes CASSLLAGVYEQYF.

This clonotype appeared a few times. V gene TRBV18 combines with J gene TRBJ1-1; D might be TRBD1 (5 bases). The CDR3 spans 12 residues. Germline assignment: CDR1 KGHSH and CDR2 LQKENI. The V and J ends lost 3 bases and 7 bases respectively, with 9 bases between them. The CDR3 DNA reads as TGTGCCAGCTCACCCAGGGTAGGTGAAGCTTTCTTT. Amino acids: CASSPRVGEAFF.

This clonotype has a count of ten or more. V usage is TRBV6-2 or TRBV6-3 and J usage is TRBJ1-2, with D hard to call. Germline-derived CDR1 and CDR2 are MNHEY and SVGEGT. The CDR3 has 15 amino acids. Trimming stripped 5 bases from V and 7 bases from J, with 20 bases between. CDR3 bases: TGTGCCAGCAGTACCCGAAAACACTCCTGGGGTGGCTACACCTTC. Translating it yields CASSTRKHSWGGYTF.

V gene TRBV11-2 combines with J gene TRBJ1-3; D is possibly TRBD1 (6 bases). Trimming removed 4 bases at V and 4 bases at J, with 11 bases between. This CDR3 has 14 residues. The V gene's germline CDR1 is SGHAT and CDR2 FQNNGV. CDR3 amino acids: CASSSTQGGNTIYF. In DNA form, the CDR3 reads TGTGCCAGCAGCTCGACTCAGGGGGGAAACACCATATATTTT.

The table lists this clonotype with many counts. CDR3 residues: CASCPGGLNTEAFF. In nucleotides, the CDR3 is TGTGCCAGCTGCCCCGGGGGGCTGAACACTGAAGCTTTCTTT. The chain recombines TRBV12-3 or TRBV12-4 with TRBJ1-1, with D perhaps matching TRBD1 (6 bases). V lost 8 bases to trimming and J lost 0 bases, with 13 bases between them. This CDR3 contains 14 residues.

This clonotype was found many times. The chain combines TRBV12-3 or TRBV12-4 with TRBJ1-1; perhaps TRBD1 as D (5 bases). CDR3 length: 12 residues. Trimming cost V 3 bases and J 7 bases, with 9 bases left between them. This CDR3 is CASSFGGDEAFF. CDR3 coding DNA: TGTGCCAGCAGTTTTGGGGGGGATGAAGCTTTCTTT.

The CDR3 coding sequence is TGTGCCAGCAGTTGGGGTGGGGGTTCTGCTGAAGCTTTCTTT. It translates to CASSWGGGSAEAFF. The rearrangement uses TRBV6-5 and TRBJ1-1; maybe TRBD1 (5 bases). V was trimmed by 4 bases and J by 6 bases, leaving 15 bases between them. Germline V gene data show CDR1 as MNHEY and CDR2 as SVGAGI. CDR3 length: 14 residues.

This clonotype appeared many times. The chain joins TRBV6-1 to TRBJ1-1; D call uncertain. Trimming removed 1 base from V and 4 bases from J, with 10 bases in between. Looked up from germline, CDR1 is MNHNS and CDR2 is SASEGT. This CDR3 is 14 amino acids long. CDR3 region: CASSEGGLSTEAFF. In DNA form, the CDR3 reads TGTGCCAGCAGTGAAGGTGGCCTCAGCACTGAAGCTTTCTTT.

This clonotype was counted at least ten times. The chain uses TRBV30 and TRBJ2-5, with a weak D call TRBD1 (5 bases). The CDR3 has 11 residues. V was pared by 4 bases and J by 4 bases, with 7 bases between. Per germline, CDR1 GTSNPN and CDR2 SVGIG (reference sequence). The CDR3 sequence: CAWTGLETQYF. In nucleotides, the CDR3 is TGTGCCTGGACAGGGTTAGAGACCCAGTACTTC.

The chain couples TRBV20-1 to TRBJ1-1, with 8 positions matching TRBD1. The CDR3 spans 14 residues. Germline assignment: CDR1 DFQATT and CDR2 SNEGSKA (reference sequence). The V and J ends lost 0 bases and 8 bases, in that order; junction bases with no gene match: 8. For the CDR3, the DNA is TGCAGTGCTAGAGATGCTGACAGGGGAATCGAAGCTTTCTTT. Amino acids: CSARDADRGIEAFF.

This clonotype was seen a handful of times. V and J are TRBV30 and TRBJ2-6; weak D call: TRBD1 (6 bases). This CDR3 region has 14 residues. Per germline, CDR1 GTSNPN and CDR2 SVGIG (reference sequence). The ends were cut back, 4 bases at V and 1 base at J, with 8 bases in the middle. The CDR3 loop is CAWKRGSGANVLTF. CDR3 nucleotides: TGTGCCTGGAAAAGGGGGTCTGGGGCCAACGTCCTGACTTTC. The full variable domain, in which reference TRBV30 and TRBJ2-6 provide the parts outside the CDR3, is SQTIHQWPATLVQPVGSPLSLECTVEGTSNPNLYWYRQAAGRGLQLLFYSVGIGQISSEVPQNLSASRPQDRQFILSSKKLLLSDSGFYLCAWKRGSGANVLTFGAGSRLTVL.

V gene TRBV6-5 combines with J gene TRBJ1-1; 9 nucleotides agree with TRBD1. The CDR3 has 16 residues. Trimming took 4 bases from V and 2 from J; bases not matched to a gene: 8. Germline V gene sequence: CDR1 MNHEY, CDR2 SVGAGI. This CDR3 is CASSSPRDRANTEAFF. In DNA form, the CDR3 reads TGTGCCAGCAGTTCGCCCAGGGACAGGGCAAACACTGAAGCTTTCTTT.

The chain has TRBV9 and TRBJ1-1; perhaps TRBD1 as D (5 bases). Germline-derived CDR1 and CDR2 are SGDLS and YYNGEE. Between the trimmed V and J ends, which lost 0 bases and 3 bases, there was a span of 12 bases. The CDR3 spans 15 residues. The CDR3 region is CASSVASQGDTEAFF. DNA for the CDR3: TGTGCCAGCAGCGTAGCATCTCAAGGGGACACTGAAGCTTTCTTT.

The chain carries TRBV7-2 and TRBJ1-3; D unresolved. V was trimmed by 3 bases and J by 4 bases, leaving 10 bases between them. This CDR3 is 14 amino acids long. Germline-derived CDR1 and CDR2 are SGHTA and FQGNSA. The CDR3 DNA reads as TGTGCCAGCAGCTTCCAGGCTGGAGGAAACACCATATATTTT. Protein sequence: CASSFQAGGNTIYF.

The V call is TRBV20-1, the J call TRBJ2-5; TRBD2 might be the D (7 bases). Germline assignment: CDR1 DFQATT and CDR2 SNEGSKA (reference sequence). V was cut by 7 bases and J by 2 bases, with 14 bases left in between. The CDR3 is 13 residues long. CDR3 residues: CSGTKGGQETQYF. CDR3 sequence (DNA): TGCAGTGGGACAAAGGGGGGGCAAGAGACCCAGTACTTC.

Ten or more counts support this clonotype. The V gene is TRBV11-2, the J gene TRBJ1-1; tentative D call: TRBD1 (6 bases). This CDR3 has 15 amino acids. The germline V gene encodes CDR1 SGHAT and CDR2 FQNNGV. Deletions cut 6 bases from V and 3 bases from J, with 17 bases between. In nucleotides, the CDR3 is TGTGCCAGCAGTGGAGAGGGGGGCGCGTACACTGAAGCTTTCTTT. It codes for CASSGEGGAYTEAFF.

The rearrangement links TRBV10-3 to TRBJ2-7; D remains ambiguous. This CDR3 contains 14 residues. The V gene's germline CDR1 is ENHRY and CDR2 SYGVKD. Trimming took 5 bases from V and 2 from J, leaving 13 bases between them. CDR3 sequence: CAISPRTETYEQYF. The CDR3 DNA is TGTGCCATCAGTCCCCGGACGGAAACCTACGAGCAGTACTTC.

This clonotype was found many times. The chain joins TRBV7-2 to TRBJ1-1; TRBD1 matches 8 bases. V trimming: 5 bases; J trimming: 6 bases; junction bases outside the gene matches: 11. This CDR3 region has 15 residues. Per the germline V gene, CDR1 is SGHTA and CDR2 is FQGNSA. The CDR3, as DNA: TGTGCCAGCAGCGTCTCGGGGCAGGGGGCTTCTGAAGCTTTCTTT. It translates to CASSVSGQGASEAFF.